Listed below are T cell receptor beta chains from one sample, sequenced in a study of blood T cell repertoires in COVID-19. The assay was immunoSEQ multiplex PCR, and TCRdb's table has in-frame clones only and misses some. The table includes 35,000 to 40,000 clones, roughly 88% detected once. Sequenced sample: peripheral blood. These receptors were collected from a man aged 70 or older with acute or convalescent COVID-19. CDR3s include the opening cysteine and the closing phenylalanine or tryptophan. A D gene is named only where the DNA matches it firmly. The size field is filled for only some rows; it gives once, few, many or a size class.

CDR3aa,CDR3nt,abundance,j_gene,d_gene,v_gene
CAISRDRGDEQYF,TGTGCCATCAGTCGGGACAGGGGTGACGAGCAGTACTTC,few,TRBJ2-7,TRBD1,TRBV10-3
CASSLGEVNYGYTF,TGCGCCAGCAGCTTAGGAGAAGTTAACTATGGCTACACCTTC,NA,TRBJ1-2,NA,TRBV5-1
CASRPPTKYF,TGTGCAAGTCGCCCTCCGACTAAGTACTTC,NA,TRBJ2-7,NA,TRBV12-2
CASSPPGGGNLVEQYF,TGCGCCAGCAGCCCCCCGGGAGGGGGCAACTTAGTCGAGCAGTACTTC,few,TRBJ2-7,NA,TRBV5-1
CASSLDRGGEKLFF,TGCGCCAGCAGCTTGGACAGGGGTGGGGAAAAACTGTTTTTT,NA,TRBJ1-4,TRBD1,TRBV5-1
CASSLEGHSYEQYF,TGCGCCAGCAGCTTGGAGGGGCACTCCTACGAGCAGTACTTC,NA,TRBJ2-7,NA,TRBV5-1
CASSYKGALEQYF,TGTGCCAGCAGTTACAAGGGGGCTCTCGAGCAGTACTTC,NA,TRBJ2-7,TRBD1,TRBV6-2/TRBV6-3
CASSTALLAGNSYEQYF,TGTGCCAGTAGTACCGCCCTGCTAGCGGGGAACTCCTACGAGCAGTACTTC,NA,TRBJ2-7,TRBD2,TRBV19
CASRGGRVNQPQHF,TGTGCCAGCAGGGGAGGTAGGGTCAATCAGCCCCAGCATTTT,NA,TRBJ1-5,NA,TRBV2
CASRDERTGGNSPLHF,TGTGCCAGCAGAGACGAAAGGACAGGGGGAAATTCACCCCTCCACTTT,NA,TRBJ1-6,TRBD1,TRBV9
CASTGQGDEKLFF,TGTGCCAGCACGGGACAGGGGGACGAAAAACTGTTTTTT,NA,TRBJ1-4,TRBD1,TRBV6-5
CASSLDHRDASPETQYF,TGTGCCAGCAGCTTAGATCACAGGGACGCGTCGCCGGAGACCCAGTACTTC,NA,TRBJ2-5,NA,TRBV7-8
CASKSRGLGDTGELFF,TGTGCCAGCAAATCCAGGGGTTTGGGCGACACCGGGGAGCTGTTTTTT,NA,TRBJ2-2,NA,TRBV5-4
CASSGSPGQGYEQYF,TGTGCCAGCAGCGGGAGCCCGGGACAGGGGTACGAGCAGTACTTC,NA,TRBJ2-7,TRBD1,TRBV7-9
CASSSVTGGGNEQFF,TGTGCCAGTAGTTCCGTCACAGGGGGCGGGAATGAGCAGTTCTTC,NA,TRBJ2-1,TRBD1,TRBV19
CASSLAGQGPSYEQYF,TGTGCCAGCAGCTTAGCGGGACAGGGGCCATCCTACGAGCAGTACTTC,NA,TRBJ2-7,TRBD1,TRBV7-9
CASSLRTGNDEQFF,TGCGCCAGCAGCTTGCGGACAGGGAACGATGAGCAGTTCTTC,NA,TRBJ2-1,TRBD1,TRBV5-1
CSAPRGDTQYF,TGCAGTGCACCCCGAGGGGATACGCAGTATTTT,NA,TRBJ2-3,NA,TRBV20-1